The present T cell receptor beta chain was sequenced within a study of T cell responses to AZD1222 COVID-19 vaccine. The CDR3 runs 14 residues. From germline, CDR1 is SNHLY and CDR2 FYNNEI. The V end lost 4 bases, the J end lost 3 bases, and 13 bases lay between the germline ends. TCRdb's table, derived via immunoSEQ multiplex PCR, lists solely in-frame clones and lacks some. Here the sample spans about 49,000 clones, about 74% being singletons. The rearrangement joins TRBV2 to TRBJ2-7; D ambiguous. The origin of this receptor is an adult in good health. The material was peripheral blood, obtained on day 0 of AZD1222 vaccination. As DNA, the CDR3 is TGTGCCAGCAGTGGTTTTTTTCTGGGCTACGAGCAGTACGTC. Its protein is CASSGFFLGYEQYV.